Listed here is a single TCR beta chain. These data originate in a study of CD8 T cells in Susac syndrome. The CDR3 has 14 residues. Looked up from germline, CDR1 is SEHNR and CDR2 is FQNEAQ (reference sequence). Trimming shortened V by 4 bases and J by 4 bases, and 11 bases separated the two germline ends. RNA totalling roughly 0.45 to 1 ug underwent reverse transcription with random hexamers. Multiplex PCR with immunoSEQ amplified the TCR beta CDR3 across 54 Vbeta and 13 Jbeta. In TCRdb, the immunoSEQ multiplex PCR reads were re-called with MiXCR into one record per CDR3 protein. The sample has 400,000 to 550,000 distinct CDR3 sequences, more than 80% seen once.

This sequence originates from a human donor with multiple sclerosis. The sample was CD8+ T cells from PBMCs. The V gene is TRBV7-9, the J gene TRBJ2-1; perhaps TRBD2 as D (6 bases). CDR3 sequence reads: CASSWAGLYNEQFF. The CDR3 DNA is TGTGCCAGCAGCTGGGCGGGATTATACAATGAGCAGTTCTTC.